Below, 11 T cell receptor beta chains from the same sample are listed, as sequenced in a study of T cell repertoires in cytomegalovirus infection. No antigen has been identified for these receptors. TCRdb reprocessed the reads with MiXCR, giving one entry per CDR3 protein. The table lists roughly 920,000 distinct CDR3 sequences, around 32% of them singletons, with over 12% in the top ten. Sequencing used cultured CD8+ T cells from PBMCs, obtained from culture after CMV antigen stimulation. The receptor source for this set is a human donor in good health (CMV status not recorded). Some clones in this sample may be carry-over from other donors' samples.

The chain is built from TRBV7-6 and TRBJ1-1, with D uncertain. CDR1 is SGHVS and CDR2 is FNYEAQ in the germline V gene. Trimming removed 3 bases at V and 0 bases at J, with 8 bases between. The CDR3 sequence is 14 residues long. The CDR3 region has the DNA TGTGCCAGCAGCTTCGCGGAAATGAACACTGAAGCTTTCTTT. Residues: CASSFAEMNTEAFF.

The V call is TRBV7-9, the J call TRBJ2-3; 15 nucleotides line up with TRBD2. The CDR3 is 15 amino acids. Trimming removed 8 bases from V and 5 bases from J; junction bases left unmatched: 5. Germline CDR1 is SEHNR and CDR2 is FQNEAQ (reference sequence). The CDR3 is CASAGTSGGIDTQYF. The CDR3 DNA sequence: TGTGCCAGCGCCGGGACTAGCGGGGGGATAGATACGCAGTATTTT.

The rearrangement joins TRBV7-8 to TRBJ2-1; D not certain. From germline, CDR1 is SGHVS and CDR2 FQNEAQ. V was trimmed by 8 bases and J by 7 bases, leaving 9 bases between them. The CDR3 loop spans 11 amino acids. For the CDR3, the DNA is TGTGCCAGCCTTGGGGTTAATGAGCAGTTCTTC. Translating it yields CASLGVNEQFF.

This rearrangement joins TRBV28 to TRBJ2-3; 11 nucleotides align to TRBD2. V was clipped by 6 bases and J by 0 bases; unmatched bases: 8. Germline CDR1 and CDR2: MDHEN and SYDVKM. The CDR3 runs 17 residues. As DNA, the CDR3 is TGTGCCAGCAGGTTCTCTAGCGGGGGGATTAGCACAGATACGCAGTATTTT. It is translated as CASRFSSGGISTDTQYF.

This clonotype was counted a few times. V is TRBV4-1 and J is TRBJ2-1; 10 bases agree with TRBD2. V shed 1 base, J shed 5 bases, and the junction held 2 bases outside the gene matches. This CDR3 has 15 residues. The germline V gene has CDR1 MGHRA and CDR2 YSYEKL. The CDR3 here is CASSQVLAGDNEQFF. CDR3 in DNA: TGCGCCAGCAGCCAAGTTCTAGCGGGGGACAATGAGCAGTTCTTC.

CDR3 DNA: TGTGCCAGCAGCTTAGTCAGATGGGCGGACACTGAAGCTTTCTTT. As protein: CASSLVRWADTEAFF. The chain couples TRBV6-6 to TRBJ1-1; D gene unclear. V gave up 6 bases and J gave up 3 bases, with 17 bases separating them. The CDR3 totals 15 residues. Germline V gene sequence: CDR1 MNHNY, CDR2 SVGAGI (reference sequence).

This clonotype was seen only once. The J gene is TRBJ2-2, the V gene TRBV20-1; D ambiguous. The CDR3 contains 14 residues. V gave up 0 bases and J gave up 1 base, with 6 bases separating them. Germline loops: CDR1 DFQATT, CDR2 SNEGSKA (reference sequence). The CDR3 here is CSARDSGNTGELFF. The CDR3 nucleotides read TGCAGTGCTAGAGATTCCGGGAACACCGGGGAGCTGTTTTTT.

This rearrangement joins TRBV24-1 to TRBJ2-1; 7 bases line up with TRBD1. Germline-derived CDR1 and CDR2 are KGHDR and SFDVKD. J lost 9 bases, V lost 4 bases, and 8 bases had no gene match. This CDR3 contains 14 residues. The CDR3 DNA is TGTGCCACCAGTGACGGGACAGTTCGAGGTGAGCAGTTCTTC. This sequence encodes CATSDGTVRGEQFF.

This clonotype occurred a few times. V and J are TRBV12-3 or TRBV12-4 and TRBJ2-7, with TRBD1 matching 11 bases. The length of the CDR3 is 19 residues. V gave up 4 bases and J gave up 2 bases; unmatched junction bases: 16. CDR3 sequence: CASSSTLWLDRGLTYEQYF. The CDR3 DNA reads TGTGCCAGCAGTTCCACGCTATGGTTGGACAGGGGGCTCACCTACGAGCAGTACTTC.

The chain uses TRBV15 and TRBJ1-2; 10 bases align to TRBD1. Germline V gene lookup returns CDR1 LNHNV and CDR2 YYDKDF (reference sequence). V dropped 4 bases and J dropped 5; count of bases not matched to a gene: 4. The CDR3 is 14 residues long. CDR3 amino acids: CATSTGQGIYGYTF. DNA of the CDR3: TGTGCCACCAGCACGGGACAGGGGATTTATGGCTACACCTTC.

This clonotype was counted only a few times. J is TRBJ1-4 and V is TRBV7-9; 7 bases align to TRBD1. In germline, CDR1 is SEHNR, CDR2 FQNEAQ (reference sequence). Losses at the gene ends were 3 bases for V and 7 bases for J; bases not matched to a gene: 17. The CDR3 length is 18 residues. CDR3 bases: TGTGCCAGCAGCTTTTGGTGGGACAACAGGCGACAGGGTGAAAAACTGTTTTTT. Its translation: CASSFWWDNRRQGEKLFF.